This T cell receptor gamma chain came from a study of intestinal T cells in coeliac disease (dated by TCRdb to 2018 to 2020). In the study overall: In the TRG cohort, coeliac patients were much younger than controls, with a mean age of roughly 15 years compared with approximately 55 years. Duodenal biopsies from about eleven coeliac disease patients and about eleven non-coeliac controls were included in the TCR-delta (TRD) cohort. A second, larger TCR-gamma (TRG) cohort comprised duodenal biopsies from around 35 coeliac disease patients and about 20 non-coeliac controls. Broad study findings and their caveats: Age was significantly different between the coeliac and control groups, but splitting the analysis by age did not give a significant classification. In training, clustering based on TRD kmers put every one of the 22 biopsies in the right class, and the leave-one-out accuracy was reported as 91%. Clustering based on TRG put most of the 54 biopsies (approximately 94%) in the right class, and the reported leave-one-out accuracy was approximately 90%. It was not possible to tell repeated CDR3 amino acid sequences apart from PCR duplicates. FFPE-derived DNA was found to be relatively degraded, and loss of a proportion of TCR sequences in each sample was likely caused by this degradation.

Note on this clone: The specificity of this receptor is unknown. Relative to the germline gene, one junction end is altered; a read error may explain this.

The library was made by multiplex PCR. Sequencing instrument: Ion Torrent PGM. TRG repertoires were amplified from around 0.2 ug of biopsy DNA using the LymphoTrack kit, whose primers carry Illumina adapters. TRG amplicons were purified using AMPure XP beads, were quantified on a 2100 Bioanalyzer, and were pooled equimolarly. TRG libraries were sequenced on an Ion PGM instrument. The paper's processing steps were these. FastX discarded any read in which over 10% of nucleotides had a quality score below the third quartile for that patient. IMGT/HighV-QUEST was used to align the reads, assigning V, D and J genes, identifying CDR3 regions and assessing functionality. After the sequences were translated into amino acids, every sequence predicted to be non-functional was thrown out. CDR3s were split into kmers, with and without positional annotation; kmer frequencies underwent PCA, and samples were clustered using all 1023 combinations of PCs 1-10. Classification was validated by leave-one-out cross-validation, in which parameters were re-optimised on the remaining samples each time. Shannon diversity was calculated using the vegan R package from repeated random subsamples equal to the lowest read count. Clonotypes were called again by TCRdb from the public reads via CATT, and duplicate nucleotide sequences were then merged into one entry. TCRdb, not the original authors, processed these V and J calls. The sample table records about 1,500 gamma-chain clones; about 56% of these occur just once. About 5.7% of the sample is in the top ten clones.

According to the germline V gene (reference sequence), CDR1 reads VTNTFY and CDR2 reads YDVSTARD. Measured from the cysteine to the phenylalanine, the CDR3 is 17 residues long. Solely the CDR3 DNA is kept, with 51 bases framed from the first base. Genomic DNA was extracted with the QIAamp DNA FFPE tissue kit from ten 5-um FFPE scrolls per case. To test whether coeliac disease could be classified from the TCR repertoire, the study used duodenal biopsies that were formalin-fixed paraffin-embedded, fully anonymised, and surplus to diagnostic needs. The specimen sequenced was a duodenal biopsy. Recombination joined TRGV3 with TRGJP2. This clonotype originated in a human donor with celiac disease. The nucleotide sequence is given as TGTGCCATCTGGGACAGCCCCCCCCTCTTGAGTGATTGGATCAAGACGTTT. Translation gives CAIWDSPPLLSDWIKTF.